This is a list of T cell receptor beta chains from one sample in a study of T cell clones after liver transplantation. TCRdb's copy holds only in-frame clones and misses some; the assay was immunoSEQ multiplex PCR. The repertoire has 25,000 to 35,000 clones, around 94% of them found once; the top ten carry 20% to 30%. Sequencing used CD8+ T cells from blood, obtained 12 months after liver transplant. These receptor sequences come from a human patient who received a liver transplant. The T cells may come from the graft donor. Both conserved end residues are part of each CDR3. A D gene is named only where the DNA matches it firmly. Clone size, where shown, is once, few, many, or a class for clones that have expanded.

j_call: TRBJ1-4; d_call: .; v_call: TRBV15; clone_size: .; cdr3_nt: TGTGCCACCAGCAGTGGGGGTTCACGTCCAACTAATGAAAAACTGTTTTTT; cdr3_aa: CATSSGGSRPTNEKLFF
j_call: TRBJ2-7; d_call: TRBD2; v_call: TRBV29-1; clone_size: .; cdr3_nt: TGCAGCGTTCGGGAGCGGGAGGGGTACCACGAGCAGTACTTC; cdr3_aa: CSVREREGYHEQYF
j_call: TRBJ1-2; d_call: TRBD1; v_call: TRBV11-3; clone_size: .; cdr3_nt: TGTGCCAGCAGCTCGGACACAGGGGGAGGATATGGCTACACCTTC; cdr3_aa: CASSSDTGGGYGYTF
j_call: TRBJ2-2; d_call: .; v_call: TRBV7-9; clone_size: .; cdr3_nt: TGTGCCAGCAGCCCCAACCAGGGTAGAGGCACCGGGGAGCTGTTTTTT; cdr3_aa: CASSPNQGRGTGELFF
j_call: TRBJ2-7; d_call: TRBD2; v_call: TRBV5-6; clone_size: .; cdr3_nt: TGTGCCAGCAGCCCACCTGGACTAGCGGTCTACGAGCAGTACTTC; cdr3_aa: CASSPPGLAVYEQYF
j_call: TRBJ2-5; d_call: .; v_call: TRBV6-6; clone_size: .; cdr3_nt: TGTGCCACCCGCGCGGGGACAGAAGAGACCCAGTACTTC; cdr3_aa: CATRAGTEETQYF
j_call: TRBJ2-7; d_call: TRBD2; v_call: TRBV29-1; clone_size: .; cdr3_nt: TGCAGCGGAGGGGAGGGACTAGCGGGATTCGAGCAGTACTTC; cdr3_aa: CSGGEGLAGFEQYF
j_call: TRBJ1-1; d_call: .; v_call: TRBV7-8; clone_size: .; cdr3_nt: TGTGCCAGCAGCTTAGGTGGCGCCACTGAAGCTTTCTTT; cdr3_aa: CASSLGGATEAFF
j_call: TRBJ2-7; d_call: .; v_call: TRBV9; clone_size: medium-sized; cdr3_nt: TGTGCCAGCAGCGCGACAGGCTACTCCTACGAGCAGTACTTC; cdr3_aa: CASSATGYSYEQYF
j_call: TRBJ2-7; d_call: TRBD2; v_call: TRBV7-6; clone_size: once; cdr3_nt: TGTGCCAGCAGCCCTGGCAGCGGGAGTCCTAATTCCTACGAGCAGTACTTC; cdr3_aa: CASSPGSGSPNSYEQYF
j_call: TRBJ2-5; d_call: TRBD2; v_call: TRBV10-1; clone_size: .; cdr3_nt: TGCGCCAGCAGTGAGACCAGGGACGGTGGACTAGACTACTTC; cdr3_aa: CASSETRDGGLDYF
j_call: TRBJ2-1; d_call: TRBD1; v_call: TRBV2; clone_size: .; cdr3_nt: TGTGCCAGCAGTGACCCGAGGGGGCTAGCCGGGGATGAGCAGTTCTTC; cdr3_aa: CASSDPRGLAGDEQFF
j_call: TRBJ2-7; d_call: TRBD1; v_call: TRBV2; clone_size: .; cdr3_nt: TGTGCCAGGACAGGGCCTGAGAGTTCCTACGAGCAGTACTTC; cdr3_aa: CARTGPESSYEQYF
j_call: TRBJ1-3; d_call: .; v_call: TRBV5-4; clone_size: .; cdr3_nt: TGTGCCAGCAGCTTGGCCGGCAGGGCTGGAAACACCATATATTTT; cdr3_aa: CASSLAGRAGNTIYF
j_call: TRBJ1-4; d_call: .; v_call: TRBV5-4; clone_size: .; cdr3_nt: TGTGCCAGCAGCTTGTGGGTGGGGGGAACTAATGAAAAACTGTTTTTT; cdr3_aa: CASSLWVGGTNEKLFF
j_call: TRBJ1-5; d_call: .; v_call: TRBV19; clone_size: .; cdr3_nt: TGTGCCAGTACCGACGACAGCCCCAGCAATCAGCCCCAGCATTTT; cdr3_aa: CASTDDSPSNQPQHF
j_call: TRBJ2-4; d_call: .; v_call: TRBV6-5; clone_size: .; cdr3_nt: TGTGCCAGTAGGGGGGAAAACATTCAGTACTTC; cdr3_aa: CASRGENIQYF
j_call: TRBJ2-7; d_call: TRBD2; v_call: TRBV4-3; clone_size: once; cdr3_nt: TGCGCCAGCAGCCCCGGACTAGCGCGAGCCTACGAGCAGTACTTC; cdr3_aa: CASSPGLARAYEQYF
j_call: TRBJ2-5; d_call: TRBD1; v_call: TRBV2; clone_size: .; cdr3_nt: TGTGCCAGCAGTATAACCCGGGACAGGGGGCGGGAGACCCAGTACTTC; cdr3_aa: CASSITRDRGRETQYF
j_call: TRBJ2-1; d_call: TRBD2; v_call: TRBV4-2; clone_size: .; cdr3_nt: TGTGCCAGCAGCCAACTAGGACTAGCGGGAGGTTCGGACGCCTACAATGAGCAGTTCTTC; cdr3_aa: CASSQLGLAGGSDAYNEQFF
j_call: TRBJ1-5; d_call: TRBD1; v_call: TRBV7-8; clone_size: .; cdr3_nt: TGTGCCAGCAGCTTAGCGTCAGGGGGTAATCAGCCCCAGCATTTT; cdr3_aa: CASSLASGGNQPQHF
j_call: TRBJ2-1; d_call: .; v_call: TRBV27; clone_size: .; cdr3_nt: TGTGCCAGCAGCCAAGCTCACAATGAGCAGTTCTTC; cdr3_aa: CASSQAHNEQFF
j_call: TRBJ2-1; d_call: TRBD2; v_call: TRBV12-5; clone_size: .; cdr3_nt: TGTGCTAGTGCCCCCACGGGGGGAGGATACTATGAGCAGTTCTTC; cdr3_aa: CASAPTGGGYYEQFF
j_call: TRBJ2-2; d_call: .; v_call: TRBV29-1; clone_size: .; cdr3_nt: TGCAGCGTTGTGGCTAGCGAGAACACCGGGGAGCTGTTTTTT; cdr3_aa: CSVVASENTGELFF
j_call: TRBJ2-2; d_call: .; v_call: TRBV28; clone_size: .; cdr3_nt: TGTGCCAGCAGTTTAATGGGGGACACCGGGGAGCTGTTTTTT; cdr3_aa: CASSLMGDTGELFF
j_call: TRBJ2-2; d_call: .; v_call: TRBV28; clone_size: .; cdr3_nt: TGTGCCAGCAGCCCCAACAGGGAGTTGAGGGAGCTGTTTTTT; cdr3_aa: CASSPNRELRELFF
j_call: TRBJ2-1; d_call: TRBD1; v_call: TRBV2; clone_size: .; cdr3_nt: TGTGCCAGCAGTGATAGACAGGGGGGTCACAATGAGCAGTTCTTC; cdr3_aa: CASSDRQGGHNEQFF
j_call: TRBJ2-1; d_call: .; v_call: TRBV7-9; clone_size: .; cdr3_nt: TGTGCCAGCAGATCTCACAATGAGCAGTTCTTC; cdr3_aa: CASRSHNEQFF
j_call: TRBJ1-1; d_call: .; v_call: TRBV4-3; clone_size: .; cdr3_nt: TGCGCCAGCAGAGATGGGCTGGGGTCCAGGGAAGCTTTCTTT; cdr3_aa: CASRDGLGSREAFF